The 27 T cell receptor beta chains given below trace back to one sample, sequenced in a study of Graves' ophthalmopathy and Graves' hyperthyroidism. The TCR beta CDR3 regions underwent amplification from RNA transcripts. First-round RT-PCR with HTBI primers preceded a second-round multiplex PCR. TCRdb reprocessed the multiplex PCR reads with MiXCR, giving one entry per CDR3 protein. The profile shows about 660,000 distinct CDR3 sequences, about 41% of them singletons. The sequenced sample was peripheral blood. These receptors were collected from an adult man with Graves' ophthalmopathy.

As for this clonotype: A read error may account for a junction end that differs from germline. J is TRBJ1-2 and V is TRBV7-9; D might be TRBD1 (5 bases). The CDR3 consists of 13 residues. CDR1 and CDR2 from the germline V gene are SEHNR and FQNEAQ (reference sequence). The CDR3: CAGSSLGTYGYTF. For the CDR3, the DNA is TGTGCCGGCAGCTCGTTAGGGACCTATGGCTACACCTTC. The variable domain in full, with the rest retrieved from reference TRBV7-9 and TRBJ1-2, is DTGVSQNPRHKITKRGQNVTFRCDPISEHNRLYWYRQTLGQGPEFLTYFQNEAQLEKSRLLSDRFSAERPKGSFSTLEIQRTEQGDSAMYLCAGSSLGTYGYTFGSGTRLTVV.

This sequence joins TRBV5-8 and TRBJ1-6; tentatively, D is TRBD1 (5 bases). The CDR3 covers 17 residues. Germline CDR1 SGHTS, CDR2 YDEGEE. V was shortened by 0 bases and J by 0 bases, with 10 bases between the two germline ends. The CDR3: CASSLGGASSYNSPLHF. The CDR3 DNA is TGTGCCAGCAGCTTGGGAGGGGCCAGCTCCTATAATTCACCCCTCCACTTT.

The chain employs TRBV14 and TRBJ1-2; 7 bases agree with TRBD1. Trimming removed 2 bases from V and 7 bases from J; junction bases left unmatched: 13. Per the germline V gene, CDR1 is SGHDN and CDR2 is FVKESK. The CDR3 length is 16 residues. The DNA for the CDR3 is TGTGCCAGCAGCCAAACCGCGACAGGGCGATCGACTGGCTACACCTTC. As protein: CASSQTATGRSTGYTF. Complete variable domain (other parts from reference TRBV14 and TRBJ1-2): EAGVTQFPSHSVIEKGQTVTLRCDPISGHDNLYWYRRVMGKEIKFLLHFVKESKQDESGMPNNRFLAERTGGTYSTLKVQPAELEDSGVYFCASSQTATGRSTGYTFGSGTRLTVV.

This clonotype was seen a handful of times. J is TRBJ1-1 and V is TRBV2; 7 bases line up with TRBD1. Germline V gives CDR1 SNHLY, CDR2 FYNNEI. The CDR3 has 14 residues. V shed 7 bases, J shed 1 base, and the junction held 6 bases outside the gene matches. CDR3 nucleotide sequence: TGTGCCAGCACCCAGGGGGGGGGGAACACTGAAGCTTTCTTT. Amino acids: CASTQGGGNTEAFF.

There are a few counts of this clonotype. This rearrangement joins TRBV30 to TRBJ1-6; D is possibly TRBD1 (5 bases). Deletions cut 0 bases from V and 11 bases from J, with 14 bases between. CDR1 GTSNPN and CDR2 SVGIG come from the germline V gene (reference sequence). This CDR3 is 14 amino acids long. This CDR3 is CAWSVGAGLPPLHF. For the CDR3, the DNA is TGTGCCTGGAGTGTCGGAGCAGGGTTGCCACCCCTCCACTTT.

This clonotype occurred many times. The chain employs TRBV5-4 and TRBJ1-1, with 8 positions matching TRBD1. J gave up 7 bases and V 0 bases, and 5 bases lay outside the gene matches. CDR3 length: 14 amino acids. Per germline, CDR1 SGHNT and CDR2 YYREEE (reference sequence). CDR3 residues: CASSLEQGVGEAFF. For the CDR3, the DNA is TGTGCCAGCAGCTTGGAACAGGGGGTTGGTGAAGCTTTCTTT.

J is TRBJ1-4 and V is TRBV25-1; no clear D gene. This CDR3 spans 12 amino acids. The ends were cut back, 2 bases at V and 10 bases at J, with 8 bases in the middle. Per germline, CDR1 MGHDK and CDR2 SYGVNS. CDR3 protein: CASSEPSGKLFF. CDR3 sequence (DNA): TGTGCCAGCAGTGAACCCTCTGGAAAACTGTTTTTT.

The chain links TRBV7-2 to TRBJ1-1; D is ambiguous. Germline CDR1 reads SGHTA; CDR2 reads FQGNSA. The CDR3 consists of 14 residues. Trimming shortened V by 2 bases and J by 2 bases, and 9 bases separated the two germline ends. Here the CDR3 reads CASSLQVGNTEAFF. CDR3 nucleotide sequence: TGTGCCAGCAGCTTACAGGTGGGAAACACTGAAGCTTTCTTT.

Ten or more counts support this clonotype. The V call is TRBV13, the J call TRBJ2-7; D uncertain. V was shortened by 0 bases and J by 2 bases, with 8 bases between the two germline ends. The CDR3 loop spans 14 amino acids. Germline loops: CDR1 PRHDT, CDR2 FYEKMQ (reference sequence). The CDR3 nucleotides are TGTGCCAGCAGCTTAGGCCGGCCGGCCTACGAGCAGTACTTC. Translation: CASSLGRPAYEQYF.

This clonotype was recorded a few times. Written as DNA, the CDR3 is TGCGCCAGCAGCCAGGAACTACAGGGGTTCTCGGCTGGCTATGGCTACACCTTC. This translates into CASSQELQGFSAGYGYTF. This sequence joins TRBV4-1 and TRBJ1-2, with 7 nucleotides matching TRBD1. V lost 3 bases, J lost 4 bases, and 17 bases stayed unmatched. This CDR3 spans 18 amino acids. Germline V gives CDR1 MGHRA, CDR2 YSYEKL.

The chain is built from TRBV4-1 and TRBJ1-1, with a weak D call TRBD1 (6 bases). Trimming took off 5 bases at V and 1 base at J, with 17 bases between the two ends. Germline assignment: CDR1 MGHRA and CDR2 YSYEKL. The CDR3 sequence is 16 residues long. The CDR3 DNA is TGCGCCAGCAGCGCTGTCCCCGGGACACAGAACACTGAAGCTTTCTTT. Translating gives CASSAVPGTQNTEAFF.

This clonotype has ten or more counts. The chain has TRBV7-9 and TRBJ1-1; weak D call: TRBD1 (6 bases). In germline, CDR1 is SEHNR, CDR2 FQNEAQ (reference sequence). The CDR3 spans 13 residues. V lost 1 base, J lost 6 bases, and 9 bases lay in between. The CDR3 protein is CASSLGRGAEAFF. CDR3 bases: TGTGCCAGCAGCTTAGGCAGGGGCGCTGAAGCTTTCTTT.

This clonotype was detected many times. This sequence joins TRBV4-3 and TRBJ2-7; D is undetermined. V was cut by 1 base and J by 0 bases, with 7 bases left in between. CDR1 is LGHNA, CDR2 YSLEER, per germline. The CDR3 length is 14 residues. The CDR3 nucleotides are TGCGCCAGCAGCCAAGGTGGAGACTCCTACGAGCAGTACTTC. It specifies CASSQGGDSYEQYF.

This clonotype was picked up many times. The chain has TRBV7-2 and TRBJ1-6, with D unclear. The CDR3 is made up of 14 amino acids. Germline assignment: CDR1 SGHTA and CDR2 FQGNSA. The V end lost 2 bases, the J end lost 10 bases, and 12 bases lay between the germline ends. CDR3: CASSLTRPYSPLHF. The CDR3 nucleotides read TGTGCCAGCAGCTTAACCAGGCCGTACTCACCCCTCCACTTT.

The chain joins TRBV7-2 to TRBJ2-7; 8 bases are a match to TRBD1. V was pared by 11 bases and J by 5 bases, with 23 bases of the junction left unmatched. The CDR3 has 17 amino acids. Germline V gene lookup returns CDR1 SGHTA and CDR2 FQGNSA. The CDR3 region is CAWSVRPQGALGDEQYF. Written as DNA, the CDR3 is TGTGCCTGGAGTGTGCGCCCGCAGGGGGCGCTCGGTGACGAGCAGTACTTC.

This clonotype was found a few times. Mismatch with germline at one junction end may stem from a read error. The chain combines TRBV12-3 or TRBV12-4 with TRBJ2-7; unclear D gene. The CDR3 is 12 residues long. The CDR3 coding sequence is TGTGCCAGCAGCTTAGACTTGATAGAACAGTACTTC. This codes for CASSLDLIEQYF.

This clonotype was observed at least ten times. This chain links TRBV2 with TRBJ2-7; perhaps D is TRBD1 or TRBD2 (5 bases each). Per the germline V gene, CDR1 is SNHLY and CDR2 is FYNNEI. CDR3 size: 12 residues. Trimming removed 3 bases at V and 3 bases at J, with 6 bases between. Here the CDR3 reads CASSERGYEQYF. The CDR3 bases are TGTGCCAGCAGTGAGAGGGGCTACGAGCAGTACTTC.

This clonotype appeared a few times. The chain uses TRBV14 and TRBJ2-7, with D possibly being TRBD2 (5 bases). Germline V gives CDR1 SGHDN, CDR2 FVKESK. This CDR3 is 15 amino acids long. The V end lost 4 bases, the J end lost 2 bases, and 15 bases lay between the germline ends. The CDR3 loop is CASSLHVGRAYEQYF. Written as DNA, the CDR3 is TGTGCCAGCAGCCTGCATGTGGGGAGAGCCTACGAGCAGTACTTC.

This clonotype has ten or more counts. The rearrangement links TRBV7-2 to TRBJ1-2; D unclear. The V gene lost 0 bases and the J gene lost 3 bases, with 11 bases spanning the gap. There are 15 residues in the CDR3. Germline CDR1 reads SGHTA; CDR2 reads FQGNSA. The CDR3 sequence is CASSLAVGQDYGYTF. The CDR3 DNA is TGTGCCAGCAGCTTAGCGGTCGGGCAGGACTATGGCTACACCTTC.

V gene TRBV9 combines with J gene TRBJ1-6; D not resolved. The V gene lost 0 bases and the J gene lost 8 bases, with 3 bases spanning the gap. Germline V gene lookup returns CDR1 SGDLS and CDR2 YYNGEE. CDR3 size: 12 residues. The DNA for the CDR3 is TGTGCCAGCAGCGTAGTAGATTCACCCCTCCACTTT. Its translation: CASSVVDSPLHF.

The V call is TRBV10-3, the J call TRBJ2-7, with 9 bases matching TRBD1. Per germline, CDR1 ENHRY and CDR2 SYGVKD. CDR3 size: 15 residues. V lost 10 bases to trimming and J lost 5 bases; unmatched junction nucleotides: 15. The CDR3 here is CASSLVGTGNHEQYF. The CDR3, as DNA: TGTGCCAGCTCACTGGTGGGGACAGGGAACCACGAGCAGTACTTC.

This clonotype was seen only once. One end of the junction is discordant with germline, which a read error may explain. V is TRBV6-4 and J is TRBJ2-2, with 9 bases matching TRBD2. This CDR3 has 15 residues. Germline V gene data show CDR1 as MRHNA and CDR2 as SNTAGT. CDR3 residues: CASSKPSGNTGGLFF. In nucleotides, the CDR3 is TGTGCCAGCAGTAAGCCTAGCGGGAACACCGGGGGGCTGTTTTTT.

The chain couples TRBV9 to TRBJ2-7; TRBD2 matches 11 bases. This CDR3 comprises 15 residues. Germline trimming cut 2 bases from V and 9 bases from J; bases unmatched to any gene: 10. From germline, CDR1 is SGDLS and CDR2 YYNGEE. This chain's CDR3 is CASSVTSGGGGGQYF. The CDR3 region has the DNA TGTGCCAGCAGCGTTACTAGCGGGGGCGGAGGCGGGCAGTACTTC.

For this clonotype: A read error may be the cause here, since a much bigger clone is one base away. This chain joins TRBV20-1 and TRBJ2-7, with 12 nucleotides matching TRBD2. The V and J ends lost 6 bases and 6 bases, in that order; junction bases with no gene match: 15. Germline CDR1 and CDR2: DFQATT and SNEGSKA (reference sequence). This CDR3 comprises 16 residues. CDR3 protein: CSAISSTSGSPCEQYF. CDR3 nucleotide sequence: TGCAGTGCAATATCGTCGACTAGCGGGAGCCCCTGCGAGCAGTACTTC.

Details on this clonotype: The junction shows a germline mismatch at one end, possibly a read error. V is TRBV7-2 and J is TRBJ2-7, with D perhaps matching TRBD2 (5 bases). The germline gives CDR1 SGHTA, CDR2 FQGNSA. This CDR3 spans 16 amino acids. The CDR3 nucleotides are TGTGCCAGCAGCTTAGCGCGGGTCGGAGGCTCCTACGGGCAGTACTTC. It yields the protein CASSLARVGGSYGQYF.

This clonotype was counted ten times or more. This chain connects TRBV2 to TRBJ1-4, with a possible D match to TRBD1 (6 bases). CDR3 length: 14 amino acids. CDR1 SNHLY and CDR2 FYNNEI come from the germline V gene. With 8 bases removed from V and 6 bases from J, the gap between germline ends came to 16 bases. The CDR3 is CASDRREGDEKLFF. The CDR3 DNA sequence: TGTGCCAGCGATCGACGGGAGGGGGATGAAAAACTGTTTTTT. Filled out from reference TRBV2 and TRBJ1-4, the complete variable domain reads EPEVTQTPSHQVTQMGQEVILRCVPISNHLYFYWYRQILGQKVEFLVSFYNNEISEKSEIFDDQFSVERPDGSNFTLKIRSTKLEDSAMYFCASDRREGDEKLFFGSGTQLSVL.

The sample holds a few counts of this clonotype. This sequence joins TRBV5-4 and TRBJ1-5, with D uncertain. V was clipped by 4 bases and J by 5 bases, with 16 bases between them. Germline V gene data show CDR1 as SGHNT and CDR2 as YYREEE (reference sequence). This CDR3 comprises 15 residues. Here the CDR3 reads CASSTGLSRDQPQHF. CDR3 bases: TGTGCCAGCAGCACCGGACTCTCAAGGGATCAGCCCCAGCATTTT. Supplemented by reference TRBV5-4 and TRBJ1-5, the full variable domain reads ETGVTQSPTHLIKTRGQQVTLRCSSQSGHNTVSWYQQALGQGPQFIFQYYREEENGRGNFPPRFSGLQFPNYSSELNVNALELDDSALYLCASSTGLSRDQPQHFGDGTRLSIL.